The 11 T cell receptor beta chains listed next were all sequenced from one sample in a study of cytomegalovirus exposure and HLA in healthy donors. Only in-frame clones appear in the TCRdb table, and some are missing; sequencing was by immunoSEQ multiplex PCR. The sample shows about 120,000 clones, around 88% of them seen only once. Sequencing was done on a sample of PBMCs. The receptor source for this set is a man younger than 30 in good health and CMV-seronegative.

The V gene is TRBV28, the J gene TRBJ1-1; TRBD1 might be the D (6 bases). This CDR3 has 13 residues. CDR1 MDHEN and CDR2 SYDVKM come from the germline V gene. Between the trimmed V and J ends, which lost 6 bases and 7 bases, there was a span of 15 bases. CDR3 sequence reads: CASSKTDRSEAFF. CDR3 in DNA: TGTGCCAGCAGCAAAACCGACAGGAGTGAAGCTTTCTTT. Filled out from reference TRBV28 and TRBJ1-1, the complete variable domain reads DVKVTQSSRYLVKRTGEKVFLECVQDMDHENMFWYRQDPGLGLRLIYFSYDVKMKEKGDIPEGYSVSREKKERFSLILESASTNQTSMYLCASSKTDRSEAFFGQGTRLTVV.

The chain is built from TRBV5-4 and TRBJ1-4; 7 bases fit TRBD1. CDR3 size: 14 residues. The germline V gene has CDR1 SGHNT and CDR2 YYREEE (reference sequence). Trimming removed 4 bases from V and 12 bases from J; junction bases left unmatched: 12. The CDR3 DNA reads TGTGCCAGCAGCATACCGGGACAGAACGGGGAACTGTTTTTT. It translates to CASSIPGQNGELFF.

The chain recombines TRBV19 with TRBJ1-2; D is possibly TRBD1 (5 bases). The CDR3 totals 16 residues. V gave up 3 bases and J gave up 2 bases, with 16 bases separating them. CDR1 is LNHDA, CDR2 SQIVND, per germline (reference sequence). This chain's CDR3 is CASSMALGAGNYGYTF. The CDR3 region has the DNA TGTGCCAGTAGTATGGCCCTCGGGGCGGGGAACTATGGCTACACCTTC. Using reference TRBV19 and TRBJ1-2 for the parts outside the CDR3, the full variable domain is DGGITQSPKYLFRKEGQNVTLSCEQNLNHDAMYWYRQDPGQGLRLIYYSQIVNDFQKGDIAEGYSVSREKKESFPLTVTSAQKNPTAFYLCASSMALGAGNYGYTFGSGTRLTVV.

The chain has TRBV30 and TRBJ1-5; possibly TRBD1 for D (6 bases). This CDR3 comprises 13 residues. Trimming removed 3 bases at V and 5 bases at J, with 11 bases between. Germline assignment: CDR1 GTSNPN and CDR2 SVGIG (reference sequence). CDR3: CAWRQGIDQPQHF. CDR3 in DNA: TGTGCCTGGAGACAGGGAATCGATCAGCCCCAGCATTTT.

V and J are TRBV2 and TRBJ1-5, with a tentative D call TRBD1 (5 bases). Trimming took 3 bases from V and 0 from J, leaving 6 bases between them. Germline-derived CDR1 and CDR2 are SNHLY and FYNNEI. The CDR3 has 14 amino acids. The CDR3 DNA follows: TGTGCCAGCAGTGACAGGGTTAGCAATCAGCCCCAGCATTTT. This gives the protein CASSDRVSNQPQHF.

DNA of the CDR3: TGTGCCAGCAGCTTTCTGAACTCAGGGGGCACTGAAGCTTTCTTT. Translated, it gives CASSFLNSGGTEAFF. The rearrangement joins TRBV5-4 to TRBJ1-1, with 7 bases aligning to TRBD1. After removal of 2 bases from V and 4 bases from J, the junction contained 8 bases not matched to a gene. CDR3 length equals 15 residues. Germline loops: CDR1 SGHNT, CDR2 YYREEE (reference sequence). Combining the CDR3 with reference TRBV5-4 and TRBJ1-1 gives the whole variable domain ETGVTQSPTHLIKTRGQQVTLRCSSQSGHNTVSWYQQALGQGPQFIFQYYREEENGRGNFPPRFSGLQFPNYSSELNVNALELDDSALYLCASSFLNSGGTEAFFGQGTRLTVV.

The chain couples TRBV19 to TRBJ2-7, with 11 positions matching TRBD1. Trimming at V came to 5 bases and at J to 4 bases, leaving 1 base not matched to a gene. CDR1 and CDR2 (germline): LNHDA, SQIVND (reference sequence). The CDR3 totals 13 residues. The CDR3 loop reads CASSGTGGYEQYF. The DNA for the CDR3 is TGTGCCAGTAGTGGGACAGGGGGGTACGAGCAGTACTTC.

The V call is TRBV4-1, the J call TRBJ2-3, with D possibly TRBD1 on 5 matching bases. From germline, CDR1 is MGHRA and CDR2 YSYEKL. The CDR3 is 14 residues long. V was trimmed by 1 base and J by 4 bases, leaving 9 bases between them. The CDR3 loop is CASSQGQGPDTQYF. In DNA form, the CDR3 reads TGCGCCAGCAGCCAAGGGCAGGGCCCAGATACGCAGTATTTT.

This chain uses TRBV15 with TRBJ2-5; TRBD2 agrees at 12 bases. V was pared by 5 bases and J by 5 bases, with 9 bases of the junction left unmatched. The CDR3 is 16 amino acids. Germline loops: CDR1 LNHNV, CDR2 YYDKDF (reference sequence). The CDR3 protein is CATSYSASGGDETQYF. The CDR3 DNA follows: TGTGCCACCAGCTACTCTGCTAGCGGGGGGGATGAGACCCAGTACTTC.

The chain recombines TRBV6-6 with TRBJ1-6; possible D gene TRBD1, 5 bases. This CDR3 region has 15 residues. Germline assignment: CDR1 MNHNY and CDR2 SVGAGI (reference sequence). Trimming removed 2 bases from V and 7 bases from J, with 12 bases in between. CDR3 nucleotides: TGTGCCAGCAGTTACGGCCAGGGTGGCAATTCACCCCTCCACTTT. This encodes CASSYGQGGNSPLHF.

This clone turned up a few times. Additional DNA sequences in this sample encode the identical CDR3. The rearrangement uses TRBV19 and TRBJ2-7; 8 bases are shared with TRBD2. This CDR3 is 15 amino acids long. Trimming took 1 base from V and 1 from J; bases not matched to a gene: 3. The germline CDR1 and CDR2 sequences are LNHDA and SQIVND (reference sequence). CDR3 sequence: CASSIGLAGSYEQYF. Written as DNA, the CDR3 is TGTGCCAGTAGTATAGGCCTAGCGGGTTCCTACGAGCAGTACTTC.